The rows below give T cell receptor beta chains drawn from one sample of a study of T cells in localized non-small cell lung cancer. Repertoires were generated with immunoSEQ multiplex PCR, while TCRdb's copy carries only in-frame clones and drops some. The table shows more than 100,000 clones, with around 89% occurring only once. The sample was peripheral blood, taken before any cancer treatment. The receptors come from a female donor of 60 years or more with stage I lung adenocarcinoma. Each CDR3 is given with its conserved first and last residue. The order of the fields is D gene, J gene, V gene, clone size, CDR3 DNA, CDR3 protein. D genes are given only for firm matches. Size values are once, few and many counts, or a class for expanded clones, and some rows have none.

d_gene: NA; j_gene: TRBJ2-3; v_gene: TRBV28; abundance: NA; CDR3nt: TGTGCCAGCAGTTTAACAGATACGCAGTATTTT; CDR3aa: CASSLTDTQYF
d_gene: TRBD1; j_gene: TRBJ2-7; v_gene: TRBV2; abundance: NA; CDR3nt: TGTGCCAGCAGCGCTAACAGGGGGGCTACCTACGAGCAGTACTTC; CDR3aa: CASSANRGATYEQYF
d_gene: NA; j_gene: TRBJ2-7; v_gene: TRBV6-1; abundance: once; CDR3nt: TGTGCCAGCAGTACCGGGGCTAGCAGTGCCTACGAGCAGTACTTC; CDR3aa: CASSTGASSAYEQYF
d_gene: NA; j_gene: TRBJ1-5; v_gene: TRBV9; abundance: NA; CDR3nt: TGTGCCAGCAGTCAGGGAATAGGACAGCCCCAGCATTTT; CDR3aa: CASSQGIGQPQHF
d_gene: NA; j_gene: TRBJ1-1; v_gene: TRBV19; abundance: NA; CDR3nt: TGTGCCAGTAGTATGGGGTCAGGGTGGCTGAACACTGAAGCTTTCTTT; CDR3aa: CASSMGSGWLNTEAFF
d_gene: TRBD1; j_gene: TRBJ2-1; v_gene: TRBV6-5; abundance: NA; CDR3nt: TGTGCCAGCAGCCCGCACCGGGACAGGAACAATGAGCAGTTCTTC; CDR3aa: CASSPHRDRNNEQFF
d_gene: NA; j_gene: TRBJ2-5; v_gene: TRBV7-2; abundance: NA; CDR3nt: TGTGCCAGCAGCTTAGACGAGGGGAGGGAGACCCAGTACTTC; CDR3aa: CASSLDEGRETQYF
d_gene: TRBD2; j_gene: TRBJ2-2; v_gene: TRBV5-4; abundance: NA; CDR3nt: TGTGCCAGCAGCTCAGCGGGAGTCACGGGGGAGCTGTTTTTT; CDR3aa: CASSSAGVTGELFF
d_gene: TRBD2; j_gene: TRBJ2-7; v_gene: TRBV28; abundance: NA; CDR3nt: TGTGCCAGCAGTTCTAGCGGAGGAGATCTCTACGAGCAGTACTTC; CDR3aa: CASSSSGGDLYEQYF
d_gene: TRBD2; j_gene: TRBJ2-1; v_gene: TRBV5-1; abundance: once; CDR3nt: TGCGCCAGCAGGCTAGCGGGAACATTGACCTACAATGAGCAGTTCTTC; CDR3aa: CASRLAGTLTYNEQFF
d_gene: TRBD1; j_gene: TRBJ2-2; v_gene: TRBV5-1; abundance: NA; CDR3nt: TGCGCCAGCAGCTCCGCCGGGACAGGGAAGACCGGGGAGCTGTTTTTT; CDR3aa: CASSSAGTGKTGELFF
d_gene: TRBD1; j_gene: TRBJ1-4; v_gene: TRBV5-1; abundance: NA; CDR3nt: TGCGCCAGCAGCTCCACCTCCGGGACAGGGGTAGAAAAACTGTTTTTT; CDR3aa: CASSSTSGTGVEKLFF
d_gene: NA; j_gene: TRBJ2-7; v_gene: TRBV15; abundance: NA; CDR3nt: TGTGCCACCAGCAGAGATTCCCCGGGCTTCAACGAGCAGTACTTC; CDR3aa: CATSRDSPGFNEQYF
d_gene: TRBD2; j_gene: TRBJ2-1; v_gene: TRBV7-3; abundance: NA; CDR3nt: TGTGCCAGCAGCTCCTCTAGCGGGGGGTACAATGAGCAGTTCTTC; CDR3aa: CASSSSSGGYNEQFF